The 28 T cell receptor beta chains in this list originate from one sample, sequenced in a study of T cell responses to AZD1222 COVID-19 vaccine. TCRdb keeps only in-frame clones here, not all; method: immunoSEQ multiplex PCR. The data contain 120,000 to 150,000 clones, around 83% of them singletons. The starting material was peripheral blood, obtained 28 days after the second AZD1222 dose. These receptors came from an adult who received the AZD1222 COVID-19 vaccine.

The gene calls are TRBV28 and TRBJ1-1; 10 positions agree with TRBD1. J lost 5 bases, V lost 5 bases, and 8 bases had no gene match. The germline CDR1 and CDR2 sequences are MDHEN and SYDVKM. This CDR3 contains 15 residues. CDR3 sequence: CASSPPGQGETEAFF. The CDR3 DNA reads as TGTGCCAGCAGTCCTCCAGGACAGGGGGAGACTGAAGCTTTCTTT.

The chain employs TRBV5-1 and TRBJ2-5; D is ambiguous. The CDR3 has 15 amino acids. From germline, CDR1 is SGHRS and CDR2 YFSETQ. V lost 2 bases and J 4 bases, leaving 15 bases between the germline ends. The CDR3: CASSFLNGERETQYF. CDR3 DNA sequence: TGCGCCAGCAGCTTTCTTAATGGGGAACGAGAGACCCAGTACTTC. Variable domain in full (rest from reference TRBV5-1 and TRBJ2-5): KAGVTQTPRYLIKTRGQQVTLSCSPISGHRSVSWYQQTPGQGLQFLFEYFSETQRNKGNFPGRFSGRQFSNSRSEMNVSTLELGDSALYLCASSFLNGERETQYFGPGTRLLVL.

This clone was observed a handful of times. The gene calls are TRBV12-3 or TRBV12-4 and TRBJ2-2; D is unresolved. Trimming pared 2 bases from V and 6 bases from J, leaving 4 bases between. This CDR3 has 12 amino acids. CDR3 sequence (DNA): TGTGCCAGCAGTTTAACTGCCGGGGAGCTGTTTTTT. Translated: CASSLTAGELFF.

This sequence joins TRBV2 and TRBJ2-1, with D possibly matching TRBD2 (7 bases). V was clipped by 8 bases and J by 3 bases, with 20 bases between them. The CDR3 loop spans 16 amino acids. In germline, CDR1 is SNHLY, CDR2 FYNNEI. The CDR3 spells CASGGGLAELYNEQFF. The CDR3 DNA is TGTGCCAGCGGGGGGGGGCTAGCGGAGCTCTACAATGAGCAGTTCTTC.

This sequence joins TRBV27 and TRBJ2-7, with 9 bases aligning to TRBD1. CDR1 is MNHEY, CDR2 SMNVEV, per germline (reference sequence). Trimming at V came to 5 bases and at J to 0 bases, leaving 5 bases not matched to a gene. The CDR3 is 15 amino acids. The CDR3 sequence: CASSQVGQGSYEQYF. CDR3 coding DNA: TGTGCCAGCAGTCAGGTGGGACAGGGCTCCTACGAGCAGTACTTC.

V is TRBV20-1 and J is TRBJ1-3, with unresolved D. The CDR3 loop spans 13 amino acids. From germline, CDR1 is DFQATT and CDR2 SNEGSKA (reference sequence). Trimming removed 3 bases from V and 4 bases from J, with 10 bases in between. The CDR3 region is CSASPLQGNTIYF. The CDR3 bases are TGCAGTGCTAGTCCCCTCCAGGGAAACACCATATATTTT.

This chain uses TRBV15 with TRBJ2-7; D not resolved. V was clipped by 1 base and J by 0 bases, with 7 bases between them. Per the germline V gene, CDR1 is LNHNV and CDR2 is YYDKDF (reference sequence). The CDR3 extends over 14 amino acids. CDR3 nucleotide sequence: TGTGCCACCAGCAGAGTAAGGAGCTCCTACGAGCAGTACTTC. Residues: CATSRVRSSYEQYF.

The genes are TRBV5-1 and TRBJ1-1; D ambiguous. The CDR3 has 13 amino acids. V gave up 7 bases and J gave up 0 bases, with 10 bases separating them. Germline V gene lookup returns CDR1 SGHRS and CDR2 YFSETQ. The CDR3 coding sequence is TGCGCCAGCGCTAGGGCAATGAACACTGAAGCTTTCTTT. This sequence encodes CASARAMNTEAFF.

The chain recombines TRBV5-1 with TRBJ2-2; the D gene is possibly TRBD1 (6 bases). V was trimmed by 0 bases and J by 7 bases, leaving 13 bases between them. The CDR3 runs to 15 residues. From germline, CDR1 is SGHRS and CDR2 YFSETQ. In DNA form, the CDR3 reads TGCGCCAGCAGCTTGGGGCAGGGGTTCAACGGGGAGCTGTTTTTT. Encoded protein: CASSLGQGFNGELFF.

The rearrangement links TRBV2 to TRBJ1-1; D unresolved. Germline values: CDR1 SNHLY, CDR2 FYNNEI. The CDR3 contains 14 residues. V lost 6 bases and J 5 bases, leaving 16 bases between the germline ends. The CDR3 DNA sequence: TGTGCCAGCAGGGGTATTGGAGTGGAAACTGAAGCTTTCTTT. Its protein product is CASRGIGVETEAFF.

The chain couples TRBV9 to TRBJ1-1, with D possibly matching TRBD1 (6 bases). Germline V CDR1 and CDR2: SGDLS, YYNGEE. The CDR3 runs to 14 residues. The V gene lost 2 bases and the J gene lost 10 bases, with 18 bases spanning the gap. The CDR3 loop reads CASSVLGTSRGAFF. In DNA, the CDR3 is TGTGCCAGCAGCGTTTTAGGGACATCAAGGGGAGCTTTCTTT.

This chain joins TRBV28 and TRBJ1-5, with D possibly matching TRBD1 (5 bases). V was trimmed by 7 bases and J by 6 bases, leaving 19 bases between them. CDR3 size: 15 residues. Looked up from germline, CDR1 is MDHEN and CDR2 is SYDVKM. The DNA for the CDR3 is TGTGCCAGCAACCTCAGGCAGGGAGGCAGTCAGCCCCAGCATTTT. Translation gives CASNLRQGGSQPQHF.

The chain uses TRBV24-1 and TRBJ1-2; 7 nucleotides match TRBD1. Germline assignment: CDR1 KGHDR and CDR2 SFDVKD. The junction had 10 bases not matched to a gene; V was cut back by 0 bases and J by 7 bases. This CDR3 has 16 residues. The CDR3 DNA sequence: TGTGCCACCAGTGATTTGACAACACAGGGGAGCGTTGGCTACACCTTC. This translates into CATSDLTTQGSVGYTF.

The J gene is TRBJ2-1, the V gene TRBV3-1 (or the pseudogene TRBV3-2), with D possibly matching TRBD1 (5 bases). From germline, CDR1 is LGHDT and CDR2 YNNKEL (reference sequence). Trimming shortened V by 2 bases and J by 1 base, and 12 bases separated the two germline ends. The CDR3 runs 16 residues. The CDR3 DNA reads TGTGCCAGCAGCCAAAACACCGCAGGGTCCTACAATGAGCAGTTCTTC. Translated: CASSQNTAGSYNEQFF.

This clone was counted a single time. The chain carries TRBV6-5 and TRBJ2-7, with TRBD1 matching 8 bases. With 5 bases clipped from V and 4 bases from J, the junction kept 4 bases outside the gene matches. Germline CDR1 is MNHEY and CDR2 is SVGAGI. This CDR3 contains 13 residues. CDR3 residues: CASSRGQGYEQYF. The CDR3 nucleotides read TGTGCCAGCAGTCGTGGACAGGGATACGAGCAGTACTTC.

The rearrangement joins TRBV18 to TRBJ2-1; unclear D gene. V was clipped by 6 bases and J by 8 bases, with 17 bases between them. Germline assignment: CDR1 KGHSH and CDR2 LQKENI. The CDR3 length is 14 residues. CDR3 sequence reads: CASSHGQLSDEQFF. CDR3 in DNA: TGTGCCAGCTCGCATGGCCAATTAAGTGATGAGCAGTTCTTC.

The V gene is TRBV3-1 (or the pseudogene TRBV3-2), the J gene TRBJ2-6, with 10 bases identical to TRBD2. The ends lost 0 bases at V and 1 base at J; junction bases unmatched: 9. CDR3 length: 20 residues. The germline V gene has CDR1 LGHDT and CDR2 YNNKEL (reference sequence). The CDR3 sequence is CASSQDLPSGSWSGANVLTF. The CDR3 coding sequence is TGTGCCAGCAGCCAAGATCTTCCTAGCGGGAGCTGGTCTGGGGCCAACGTCCTGACTTTC.

The chain recombines TRBV5-1 with TRBJ2-6, with TRBD2 identical over 12 bases. V lost 0 bases, J lost 5 bases, and 15 bases stayed unmatched. The CDR3 contains 21 residues. The germline V gene has CDR1 SGHRS and CDR2 YFSETQ. Written as DNA, the CDR3 is TGCGCCAGCAGCTTGGAAACGGTGACTAGCGGGAGTAAAAACTGGGCCAACGTCCTGACTTTC. It translates to CASSLETVTSGSKNWANVLTF.

The rearrangement links TRBV25-1 to TRBJ1-1, with D perhaps TRBD1 (6 bases). From germline, CDR1 is MGHDK and CDR2 SYGVNS. This CDR3 region has 16 residues. Between the trimmed V and J ends, which lost 5 bases and 1 base, there was a span of 17 bases. The CDR3 DNA is TGTGCCAGCAGTATAGGGGAGGGGGGGCCGAACACTGAAGCTTTCTTT. Translating gives CASSIGEGGPNTEAFF.

This sequence joins TRBV11-2 and TRBJ2-1; a weak D match, TRBD2 (6 bases). Trimming took 0 bases from V and 8 from J, leaving 11 bases between them. CDR1 SGHAT and CDR2 FQNNGV come from the germline V gene. This CDR3 is built from 14 residues. CDR3 DNA: TGTGCCAGCAGCTTAGATTATGGAGGGTATGAGCAGTTCTTC. It translates to CASSLDYGGYEQFF.

The chain uses TRBV5-8 and TRBJ1-4; D is perhaps TRBD1 (6 bases). The CDR3 covers 14 residues. Germline CDR1 is SGHTS and CDR2 is YDEGEE. V lost 5 bases to trimming and J lost 3 bases, with 11 bases between them. The CDR3 here is CASRTGRSNEKLFF. The CDR3 bases are TGTGCCAGCAGAACAGGGCGATCTAATGAAAAACTGTTTTTT.

The CDR3 sequence: CASSLVGGPQKDQPQHF. CDR3 DNA sequence: TGTGCCAGCAGCTTAGTGGGGGGACCTCAGAAAGATCAGCCCCAGCATTTT. The V gene is TRBV7-2, the J gene TRBJ1-5, with TRBD1 as a possible D gene (5 bases). V lost 1 base and J 5 bases, leaving 18 bases between the germline ends. CDR3 length equals 17 residues. Germline V gene data show CDR1 as SGHTA and CDR2 as FQGNSA.

The J gene is TRBJ1-1, the V gene TRBV10-3; D gene ambiguous. Germline CDR1 is ENHRY and CDR2 is SYGVKD. The ends were cut back, 0 bases at V and 0 bases at J, with 5 bases in the middle. The CDR3 extends over 14 amino acids. The CDR3 DNA is TGTGCCATCAGTGAGTCACAGATGAACACTGAAGCTTTCTTT. Its translation is CAISESQMNTEAFF.

This rearrangement joins TRBV27 to TRBJ2-1; D ambiguous. Trimming took off 4 bases at V and 5 bases at J, with 6 bases between the two ends. The CDR3 is 12 residues long. CDR1 is MNHEY, CDR2 SMNVEV, per germline (reference sequence). This CDR3 is CASSSTNNEQFF. The CDR3, as DNA: TGTGCCAGCAGTTCCACAAACAATGAGCAGTTCTTC.

CDR3 bases: TGTGCCAGCAGCTCCCAAGGGGGGCCTCAAGAGACCCAGTACTTC. Translated, it gives CASSSQGGPQETQYF. The J gene is TRBJ2-5, the V gene TRBV7-9, with D possibly being TRBD1 or TRBD2 (6 bases each). This CDR3 contains 15 residues. V was trimmed by 4 bases and J by 2 bases, leaving 14 bases between them. Germline V gene lookup returns CDR1 SEHNR and CDR2 FQNEAQ (reference sequence).

The CDR3 DNA reads as TGCGCCAGCAGCCACAGTAGAATTCGGGGTTGCAATCAGCCCCAGCATTTT. Its translation: CASSHSRIRGCNQPQHF. The rearrangement links TRBV4-1 to TRBJ1-5; D not certain. The CDR3 runs to 17 residues. The V and J ends lost 3 bases and 2 bases respectively, with 17 bases between them. In germline, CDR1 is MGHRA, CDR2 YSYEKL.

This clone has more than one count but fewer than ten. The chain couples TRBV11-3 to TRBJ2-1; no reliable D call. This CDR3 comprises 16 residues. V lost 0 bases and J lost 0, with 9 bases in between. Per the germline V gene, CDR1 is SGHNT and CDR2 is YENEEA. Here the CDR3 DNA reads TGTGCCAGCAGCTTAGATCCACATAGCTCCTACAATGAGCAGTTCTTC. Amino acid sequence: CASSLDPHSSYNEQFF.

CDR3 in amino acids: CASRDTYQPQHF. CDR3 nucleotides: TGTGCCAGCCGGGACACATATCAGCCCCAGCATTTT. The J gene is TRBJ1-5, the V gene TRBV6-6; tentatively, D is TRBD1 (6 bases). Trimming removed 8 bases from V and 5 bases from J, with 10 bases in between. This CDR3 region has 12 residues. CDR1 and CDR2 from the germline V gene are MNHNY and SVGAGI (reference sequence).